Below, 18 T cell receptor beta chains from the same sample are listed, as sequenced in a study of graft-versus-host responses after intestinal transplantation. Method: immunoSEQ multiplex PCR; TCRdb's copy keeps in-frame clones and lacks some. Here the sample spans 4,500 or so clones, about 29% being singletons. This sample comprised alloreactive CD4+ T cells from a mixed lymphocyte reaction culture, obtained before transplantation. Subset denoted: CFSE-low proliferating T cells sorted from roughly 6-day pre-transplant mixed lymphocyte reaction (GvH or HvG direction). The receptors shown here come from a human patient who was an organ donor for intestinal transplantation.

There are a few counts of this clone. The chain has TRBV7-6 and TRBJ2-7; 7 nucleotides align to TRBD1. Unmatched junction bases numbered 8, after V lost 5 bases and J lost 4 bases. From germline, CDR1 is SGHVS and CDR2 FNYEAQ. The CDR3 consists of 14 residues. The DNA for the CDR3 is TGTGCCAGCAGCGCACAGGGGTCCTTGTACGAGCAGTACTTC. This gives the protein CASSAQGSLYEQYF.

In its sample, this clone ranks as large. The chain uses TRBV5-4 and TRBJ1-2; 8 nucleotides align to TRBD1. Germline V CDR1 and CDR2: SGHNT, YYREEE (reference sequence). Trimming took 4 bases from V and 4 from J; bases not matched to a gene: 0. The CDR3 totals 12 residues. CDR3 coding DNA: TGTGCCAGCAGCACAGGGGGCTATGGCTACACCTTC. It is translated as CASSTGGYGYTF.

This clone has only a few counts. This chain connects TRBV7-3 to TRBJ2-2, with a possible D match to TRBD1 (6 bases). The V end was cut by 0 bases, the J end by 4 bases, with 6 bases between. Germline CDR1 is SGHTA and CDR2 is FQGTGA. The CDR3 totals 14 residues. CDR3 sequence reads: CASSLTGGTGELFF. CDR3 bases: TGTGCCAGCAGCTTAACAGGGGGCACCGGGGAGCTGTTTTTT.

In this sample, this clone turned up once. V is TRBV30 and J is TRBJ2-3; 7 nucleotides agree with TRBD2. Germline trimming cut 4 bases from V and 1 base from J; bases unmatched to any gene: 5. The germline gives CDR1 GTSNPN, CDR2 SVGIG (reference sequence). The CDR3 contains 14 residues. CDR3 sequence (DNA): TGTGCCTGGATAGGGGCGGGGGGCACAGATACGCAGTATTTT. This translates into CAWIGAGGTDTQYF.

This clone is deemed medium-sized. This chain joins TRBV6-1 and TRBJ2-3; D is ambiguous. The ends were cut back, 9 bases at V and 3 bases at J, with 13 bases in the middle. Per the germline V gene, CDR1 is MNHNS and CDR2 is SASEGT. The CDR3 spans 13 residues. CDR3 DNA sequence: TGTGCCAGTGGCGAGTGGGCTACAGATACGCAGTATTTT. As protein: CASGEWATDTQYF.

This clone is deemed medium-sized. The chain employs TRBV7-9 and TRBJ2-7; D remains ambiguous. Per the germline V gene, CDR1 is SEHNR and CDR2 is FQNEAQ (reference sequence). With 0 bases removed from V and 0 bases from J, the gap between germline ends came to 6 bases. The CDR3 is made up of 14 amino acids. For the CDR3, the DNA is TGTGCCAGCAGCTTAGCGGGGTTCTCCTACGAGCAGTACTTC. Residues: CASSLAGFSYEQYF.

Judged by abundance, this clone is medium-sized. CDR3: CASSQDQWGGEETQYF. The CDR3 nucleotides are TGTGCCAGCAGCCAAGATCAATGGGGGGGGGAGGAGACCCAGTACTTC. This chain connects TRBV4-2 to TRBJ2-5; 7 nucleotides agree with TRBD2. Germline V gene data show CDR1 as LGHNA and CDR2 as YNFKEQ. The CDR3 has 16 amino acids. V dropped 0 bases and J dropped 5; count of bases not matched to a gene: 9.

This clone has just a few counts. CDR3 coding DNA: TGTGCCAGTGGACTAGCGGGGGGAAGTACGCAGTATTTT. The encoded protein is CASGLAGGSTQYF. The rearrangement joins TRBV6-1 to TRBJ2-3, with 14 bases that match TRBD2. The CDR3 sequence is 13 residues long. V lost 9 bases to trimming and J lost 8 bases; unmatched junction nucleotides: 4. Germline V lookup: CDR1 MNHNS, CDR2 SASEGT.

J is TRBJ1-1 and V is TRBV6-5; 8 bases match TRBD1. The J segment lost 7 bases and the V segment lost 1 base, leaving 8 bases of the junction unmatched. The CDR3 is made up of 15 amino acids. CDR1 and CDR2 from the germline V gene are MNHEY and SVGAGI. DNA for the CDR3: TGTGCCAGCAGTTACTTGGGACAGGTGACGAGTGAAGCTTTCTTT. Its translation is CASSYLGQVTSEAFF.

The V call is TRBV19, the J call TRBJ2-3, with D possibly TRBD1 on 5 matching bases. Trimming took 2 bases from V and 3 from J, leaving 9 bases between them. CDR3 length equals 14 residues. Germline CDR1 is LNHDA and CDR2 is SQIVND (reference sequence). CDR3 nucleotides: TGTGCCAGTAGTATACAGGGAAGAACAGATACGCAGTATTTT. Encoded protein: CASSIQGRTDTQYF.

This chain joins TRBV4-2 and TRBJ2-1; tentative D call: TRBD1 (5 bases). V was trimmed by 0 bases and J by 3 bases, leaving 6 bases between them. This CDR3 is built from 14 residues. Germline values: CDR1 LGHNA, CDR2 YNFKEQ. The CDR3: CASSQDTGYNEQFF. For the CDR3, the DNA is TGTGCCAGCAGCCAAGATACAGGCTACAATGAGCAGTTCTTC.

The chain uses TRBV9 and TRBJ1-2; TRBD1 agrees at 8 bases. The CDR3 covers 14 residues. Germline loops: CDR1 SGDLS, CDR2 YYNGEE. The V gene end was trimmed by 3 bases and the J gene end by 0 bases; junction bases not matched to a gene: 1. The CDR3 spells CASSAQGANYGYTF. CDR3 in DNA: TGTGCCAGCAGCGCACAGGGGGCTAACTATGGCTACACCTTC.

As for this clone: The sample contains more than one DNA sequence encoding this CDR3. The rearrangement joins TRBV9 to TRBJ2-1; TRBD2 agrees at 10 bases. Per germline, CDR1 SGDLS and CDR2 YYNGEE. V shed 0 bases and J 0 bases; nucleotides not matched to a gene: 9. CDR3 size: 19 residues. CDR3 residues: CASSVASKRGGSSYNEQFF. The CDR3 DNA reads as TGTGCCAGCAGCGTAGCTTCAAAGCGGGGGGGGAGCTCCTACAATGAGCAGTTCTTC.

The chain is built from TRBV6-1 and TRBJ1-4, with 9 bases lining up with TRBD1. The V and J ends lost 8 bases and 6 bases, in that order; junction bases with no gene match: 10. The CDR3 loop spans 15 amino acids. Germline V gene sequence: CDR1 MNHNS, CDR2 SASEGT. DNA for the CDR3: TGTGCCAGCTCTCACCACAGGGGGCTGGATGAAAAACTGTTTTTT. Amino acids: CASSHHRGLDEKLFF.

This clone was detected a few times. CDR3 amino acids: CASSTGGEQYF. The CDR3 DNA reads TGTGCCAGCAGCACAGGGGGCGAGCAGTACTTC. The chain recombines TRBV7-2 with TRBJ2-7; 8 positions agree with TRBD1. V lost 5 bases to trimming and J lost 6 bases; unmatched junction nucleotides: 0. This CDR3 has 11 amino acids. CDR1 is SGHTA, CDR2 FQGNSA, per germline.

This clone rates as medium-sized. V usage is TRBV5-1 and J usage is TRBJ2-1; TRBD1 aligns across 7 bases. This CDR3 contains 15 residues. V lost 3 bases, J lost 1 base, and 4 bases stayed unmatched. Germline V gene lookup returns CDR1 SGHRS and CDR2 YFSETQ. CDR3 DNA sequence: TGCGCCAGCAGCTCGGGACAGACTTCCTACAATGAGCAGTTCTTC. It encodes CASSSGQTSYNEQFF.

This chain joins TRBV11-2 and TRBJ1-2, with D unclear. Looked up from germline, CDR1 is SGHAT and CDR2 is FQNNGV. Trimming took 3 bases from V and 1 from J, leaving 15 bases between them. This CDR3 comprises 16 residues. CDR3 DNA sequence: TGTGCCAGCAGCTTGGCCCCCGGGGATCGTAACTATGGCTACACCTTC. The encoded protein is CASSLAPGDRNYGYTF.

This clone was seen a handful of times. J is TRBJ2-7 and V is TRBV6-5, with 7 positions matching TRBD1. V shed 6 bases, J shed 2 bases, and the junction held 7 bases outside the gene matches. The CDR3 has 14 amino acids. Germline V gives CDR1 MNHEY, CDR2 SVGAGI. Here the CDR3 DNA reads TGTGCCAGCAGCCTACGAGGGGGCCCCTACGAGCAGTACTTC. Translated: CASSLRGGPYEQYF.